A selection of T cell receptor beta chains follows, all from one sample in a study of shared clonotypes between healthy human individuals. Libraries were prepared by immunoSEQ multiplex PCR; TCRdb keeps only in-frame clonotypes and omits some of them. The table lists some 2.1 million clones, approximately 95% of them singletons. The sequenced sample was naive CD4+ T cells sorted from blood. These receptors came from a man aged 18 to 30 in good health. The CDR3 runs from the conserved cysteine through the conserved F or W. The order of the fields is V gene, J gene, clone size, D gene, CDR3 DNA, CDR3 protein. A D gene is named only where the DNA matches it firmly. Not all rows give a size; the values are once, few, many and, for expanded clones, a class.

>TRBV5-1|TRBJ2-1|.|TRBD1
TGCGCCAGCAGCTGGGGGACAGGACGATACAATGAGCAGTTCTTC
CASSWGTGRYNEQFF
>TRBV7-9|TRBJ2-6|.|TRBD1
TGTGCCAGCAGCTTAGCCTTGACAGGGCCCGGGGCCAACGTCCTGACTTTC
CASSLALTGPGANVLTF
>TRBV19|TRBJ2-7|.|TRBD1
TGTGCCAGTAGTGGTTCGGGACAGGGATACGAGCAGTACTTC
CASSGSGQGYEQYF
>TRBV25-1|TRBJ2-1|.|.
TGTGCCAGCAGTGAATATGGGTGGGAGCAGTTCTTC
CASSEYGWEQFF
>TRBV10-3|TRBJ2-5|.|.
TGTGCCATCAGTGATTCAGGGGTCCAAGAGACCCAGTACTTC
CAISDSGVQETQYF
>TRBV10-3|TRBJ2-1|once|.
TGTGCCATCAGTCCCCAAGTCGGGGGAAACAATGAGCAGTTCTTC
CAISPQVGGNNEQFF
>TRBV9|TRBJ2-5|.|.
TGTGCCAGCAGCTTAGGAATGGCGGCAGAACAAGAGACCCAGTACTTC
CASSLGMAAEQETQYF
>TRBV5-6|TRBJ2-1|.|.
TGTGCCAGCAGCTTGGCTGGTGAGCAGTTCTTC
CASSLAGEQFF
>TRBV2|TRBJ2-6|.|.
TGTGCCAGCAGGACCCGGGCCACCGTCTCTGGGGCCAACGTCCTGACTTTC
CASRTRATVSGANVLTF
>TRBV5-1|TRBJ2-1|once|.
TGCGCCAGCAGCTTGGCCCCAGGCAATGAGCAGTTCTTC
CASSLAPGNEQFF
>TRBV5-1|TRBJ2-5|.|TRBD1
TGCGCCAGCAGCTTGGAGGGACAGTCCCAAGAGACCCAGTACTTC
CASSLEGQSQETQYF
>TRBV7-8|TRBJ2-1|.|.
TGTGCCAGCAGCCCAACCTACAAGGGCCCCTATAATGAGCAGTTCTTC
CASSPTYKGPYNEQFF
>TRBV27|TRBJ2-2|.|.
TGTGCCAGCAGACTCACGAGTAGGTCAGGGGAGCTGTTTTTT
CASRLTSRSGELFF
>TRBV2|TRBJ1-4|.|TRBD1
TGTGCCAGCAGTTCCGACAGGGGCAATGAAAAACTGTTTTTT
CASSSDRGNEKLFF
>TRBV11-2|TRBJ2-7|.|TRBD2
TGTGCCGCCGGGGGGACTCGGACGGGCGAGCAGTACTTC
CAAGGTRTGEQYF
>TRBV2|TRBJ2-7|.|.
TGTGCCAGCAGTCCCGGACTGGGGTCGTACGAGCAGTACTTC
CASSPGLGSYEQYF
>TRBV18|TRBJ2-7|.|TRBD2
TGTGCCAGCTCACCATCCGAGGGGAGGGGTGAGCAGTACTTC
CASSPSEGRGEQYF
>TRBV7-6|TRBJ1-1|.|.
TGTGCCAGCATCGGGGGTAACACTGAAGCTTTCTTT
CASIGGNTEAFF
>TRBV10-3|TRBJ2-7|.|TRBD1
TGTGCCATCACCCAGGGGGCGGGTGAGCAGTACTTC
CAITQGAGEQYF
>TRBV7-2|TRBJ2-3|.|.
TGTGCCAGCAGCGGAAGCACAGATACGCAGTATTTT
CASSGSTDTQYF
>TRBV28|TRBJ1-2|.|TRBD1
TGTGCCAGCACCACGGGTGGGACGACAGGGCTTTCGGGCTACACCTTC
CASTTGGTTGLSGYTF
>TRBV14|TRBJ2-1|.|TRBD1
TGTGCCAGCAGCCAACACGGGACAGGGACTTACAATGAGCAGTTCTTC
CASSQHGTGTYNEQFF
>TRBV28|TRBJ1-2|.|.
TGTGCCAGCAGTTTCGGGGGAGACTATGGCTACACCTTC
CASSFGGDYGYTF
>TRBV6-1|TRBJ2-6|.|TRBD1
TGTGCCAGCAGTCATACAGGGGCTGGGGCCAACGTCCTGACTTTC
CASSHTGAGANVLTF
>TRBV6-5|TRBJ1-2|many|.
TGTGCCAGCAACACCCCGGGGGCAGGCTACACCTTC
CASNTPGAGYTF
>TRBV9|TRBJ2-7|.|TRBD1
TGTGCCAGCAGCGTGACCAGGGGGAGATACGAGCAGTACTTC
CASSVTRGRYEQYF
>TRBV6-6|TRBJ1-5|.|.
TGTGCCAGCAGTTACTCGGGCCCTACCCGTCCGACCCAGCATTTT
CASSYSGPTRPTQHF
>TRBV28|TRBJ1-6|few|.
TGTGCCAGCAGTTTCAGATCACCCCTCCACTTT
CASSFRSPLHF
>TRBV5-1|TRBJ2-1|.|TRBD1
TGCGCCAGCAGCTCCGGGACAGGATCCTACAATGAGCAGTTCTTC
CASSSGTGSYNEQFF
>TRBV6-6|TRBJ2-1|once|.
TGTGCCAGCGGGACTGGAAGTTACAATGAGCAGTTCTTC
CASGTGSYNEQFF
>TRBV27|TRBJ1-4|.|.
TGTGCCAGCAGGTTGTACGGCAATGAAAAACTGTTTTTT
CASRLYGNEKLFF